This entry lists 27 T cell receptor beta chains sequenced from one sample in a study of molecular identifiers for immune sequencing clone quantification. Each CDR3 protein gets one entry after TCRdb re-called the PCR reads with MiXCR. The sample yields 460,000 or so distinct CDR3 sequences, 20% to 25% seen once. The sample consisted of naive CD8+ T cells from blood, with Jurkat cell RNA spiked in. Subset: FACS-sorted CD8+CD4-CCR7+CD45RA+ naive T cells. The receptors stem from a human donor in good health. Some libraries in this study had Jurkat cell RNA spiked in.

This clonotype was seen only a few times. The gene calls are TRBV7-9 and TRBJ2-7, with a tentative D call TRBD2 (5 bases). Per germline, CDR1 SEHNR and CDR2 FQNEAQ (reference sequence). The CDR3 extends over 12 amino acids. Trimming took off 5 bases at V and 3 bases at J, with 8 bases between the two ends. CDR3 amino acids: CASSRTDYEQYF. The CDR3 nucleotides are TGTGCCAGCAGCAGGACTGACTACGAGCAGTACTTC.

The V call is TRBV27, the J call TRBJ2-7, with 7 positions matching TRBD2. The CDR3 is 16 residues long. CDR1 is MNHEY, CDR2 SMNVEV, per germline (reference sequence). V was pared by 0 bases and J by 0 bases, with 5 bases of the junction left unmatched. CDR3 sequence reads: CASSLSPSGPSYEQYF. In DNA, the CDR3 is TGTGCCAGCAGTTTATCTCCTAGCGGACCCTCCTACGAGCAGTACTTC.

The chain is built from TRBV27 and TRBJ1-1; no firm D call. Germline values: CDR1 MNHEY, CDR2 SMNVEV (reference sequence). The V end lost 6 bases, the J end lost 0 bases, and 11 bases lay between the germline ends. The CDR3 has 14 residues. CDR3 nucleotides: TGTGCCAGCAGGACCATTCAAATGAACACTGAAGCTTTCTTT. Protein sequence: CASRTIQMNTEAFF.

This clonotype was found many times. This chain connects TRBV7-2 to TRBJ2-3; a weak D match, TRBD2 (5 bases). The ends were cut back, 0 bases at V and 3 bases at J, with 10 bases in the middle. Germline loops: CDR1 SGHTA, CDR2 FQGNSA. This CDR3 region has 15 residues. The CDR3 coding sequence is TGTGCCAGCAGCTTAGCGGGAGATCCGACAGATACGCAGTATTTT. Protein product: CASSLAGDPTDTQYF.

As concerns this clonotype: The junction departs from germline at one end; a sequencing error may be responsible. The chain links TRBV7-9 to TRBJ2-1, with 7 bases matching TRBD2. Germline V gene lookup returns CDR1 SEHNR and CDR2 FQNEAQ (reference sequence). The CDR3 consists of 17 residues. For the CDR3, the DNA is TGTGCCAGCAGCCCCTCCCTTGCGGGAGATAACTACAATGAGCGGTTCTTC. Protein: CASSPSLAGDNYNERFF.

This clonotype has at least ten counts. This rearrangement joins TRBV3-1 to TRBJ1-5; TRBD1 matches at 10 bases. The V gene end was trimmed by 4 bases and the J gene end by 4 bases; junction bases not matched to a gene: 7. CDR1 LGHDT and CDR2 YNNKEL come from the germline V gene (reference sequence). The CDR3 runs 16 residues. The CDR3 DNA follows: TGTGCCAGCAGCCCAAACCCGGGACAGGGGAATCAGCCCCAGCATTTT. Its translation: CASSPNPGQGNQPQHF. Full variable domain (missing parts from reference TRBV3-1 and TRBJ1-5): DTAVSQTPKYLVTQMGNDKSIKCEQNLGHDTMYWYKQDSKKFLKIMFSYNNKELIINETVPNRFSPKSPDKAHLNLHINSLELGDSAVYFCASSPNPGQGNQPQHFGDGTRLSIL.

This clonotype came up many times. The chain is built from TRBV2 and TRBJ2-5; the D call may be TRBD1 or TRBD2 (5 bases each). V was clipped by 6 bases and J by 0 bases, with 14 bases between them. This CDR3 is 15 amino acids long. CDR1 and CDR2 (germline): SNHLY, FYNNEI. The chain's CDR3 is CASSLGTAYQETQYF. CDR3 DNA sequence: TGTGCCAGCAGCCTTGGGACGGCGTACCAAGAGACCCAGTACTTC.

On this clonotype itself: A read error may be the cause here, since a much bigger clone is one base away. The V call is TRBV6-6, the J call TRBJ2-4; D call uncertain. The V gene lost 0 bases and the J gene lost 2 bases, with 11 bases spanning the gap. The CDR3 is made up of 16 amino acids. CDR1 is MNHNY, CDR2 SVGAGI, per germline (reference sequence). The CDR3: CASSYSAQRTKNIQYF. The CDR3 DNA reads as TGTGCCAGCAGTTACTCAGCCCAGAGAACCAAAAACATTCAGTACTTC.

This clonotype showed up many times. V gene TRBV20-1 combines with J gene TRBJ1-6, with D possibly being TRBD1 (5 bases). V lost 3 bases to trimming and J lost 0 bases, with 12 bases between them. This CDR3 has 16 residues. Germline V gene lookup returns CDR1 DFQATT and CDR2 SNEGSKA (reference sequence). The CDR3 here is CSARGLTDSYNSPLHF. The CDR3 DNA reads TGCAGTGCTAGGGGGCTGACAGACTCCTATAATTCACCCCTCCACTTT.

The V gene is TRBV27, the J gene TRBJ2-7, with D perhaps matching TRBD2 (6 bases). V was cut by 4 bases and J by 3 bases, with 22 bases left in between. The CDR3 is made up of 17 amino acids. The germline gives CDR1 MNHEY, CDR2 SMNVEV (reference sequence). Written as DNA, the CDR3 is TGTGCCAGCAGTTGGCGGGGAGGCCGCTCCCTAGACTACGAGCAGTACTTC. Residues: CASSWRGGRSLDYEQYF.

As for this clonotype: One base away lies a much larger clone, so this may be a sequencing read error. V and J are TRBV9 and TRBJ2-3, with TRBD1 matching over 7 bases. The CDR3 sequence is 15 residues long. Germline V lookup: CDR1 SGDLS, CDR2 YYNGEE. The CDR3 coding sequence is TGTGCCGGCAGCCTTGGACAGGTGATCACAGATACGCAGTATTTT. Translated: CAGSLGQVITDTQYF. The full variable domain, its missing parts supplied by reference TRBV9 and TRBJ2-3, is DSGVTQTPKHLITATGQRVTLRCSPRSGDLSVYWYQQSLDQGLQFLIQYYNGEERAKGNILERFSAQQFPDLHSELNLSSLELGDSALYFCAGSLGQVITDTQYFGPGTRLTVL.

This clonotype was found a few times. CDR3 residues: CASRVIAGGVDTQYF. CDR3 DNA: TGTGCCAGCAGAGTTATAGCGGGGGGGGTGGATACGCAGTATTTT. The chain combines TRBV6-5 with TRBJ2-3; 11 positions agree with TRBD2. V gave up 6 bases and J gave up 6 bases; unmatched junction bases: 8. CDR3 length: 15 residues. Germline V lookup: CDR1 MNHEY, CDR2 SVGAGI.

This clonotype was observed a handful of times. The chain combines TRBV12-3 or TRBV12-4 with TRBJ2-1; 12 bases agree with TRBD2. After removal of 3 bases from V and 1 base from J, the junction contained 10 bases not matched to a gene. This CDR3 comprises 19 residues. CDR3 in DNA: TGTGCCAGCAGTTTCCCGGCTAGCGGGAGGGGTCCGTCCTACAATGAGCAGTTCTTC. Translating it yields CASSFPASGRGPSYNEQFF.

This clonotype was seen a few times. V is TRBV7-9 and J is TRBJ1-1, with D perhaps TRBD1 (5 bases). The V gene lost 4 bases and the J gene lost 6 bases, with 15 bases spanning the gap. CDR1 and CDR2 from the germline V gene are SEHNR and FQNEAQ (reference sequence). The CDR3 consists of 14 residues. The CDR3 sequence: CASSSGPWGPEAFF. The CDR3 DNA reads as TGTGCCAGCAGCTCCGGGCCCTGGGGCCCTGAAGCTTTCTTT. The complete variable domain, with remaining parts taken from reference TRBV7-9 and TRBJ1-1, reads DTGVSQNPRHKITKRGQNVTFRCDPISEHNRLYWYRQTLGQGPEFLTYFQNEAQLEKSRLLSDRFSAERPKGSFSTLEIQRTEQGDSAMYLCASSSGPWGPEAFFGQGTRLTVV.

This chain links TRBV28 with TRBJ1-5; a weak D match, TRBD1 (5 bases). The CDR3 runs to 16 residues. Trimming left V 6 bases short and J 6 bases short, with 21 bases between. Germline V gene sequence: CDR1 MDHEN, CDR2 SYDVKM. Written as DNA, the CDR3 is TGTGCCAGCAGCCTATCTTTGGGGGGGGGAGGTCAGCCCCAGCATTTT. This translates into CASSLSLGGGGQPQHF.

About this clonotype: A read error may explain this, as a much larger clone is one base away. The chain uses TRBV6-5 and TRBJ1-1; 7 nucleotides align to TRBD1. There are 15 residues in the CDR3. V was clipped by 2 bases and J by 6 bases; unmatched bases: 9. Germline V CDR1 and CDR2: MNHEY, SVGAGI. CDR3 sequence reads: CASSYPNDRAPEAFF. The CDR3 DNA reads TGTGCCAGCAGTTACCCGAATGACAGGGCGCCTGAAGCTTTCTTT.

This clonotype was found once. Because it lacks the conserved phenylalanine or tryptophan at the end, this CDR3 is likely a read error. The CDR3 DNA reads TGTGCCAGCAGTGAAACCGGTAAGGGGGTTCAGCCCCAGCATCTT. Its translation is CASSETGKGVQPQHL. V and J are TRBV2 and TRBJ1-5, with a possible D match to TRBD1 (6 bases). In germline, CDR1 is SNHLY, CDR2 FYNNEI. V was clipped by 2 bases and J by 6 bases, with 14 bases between them. CDR3 length: 15 amino acids.

This clonotype was seen a handful of times. The CDR3 DNA sequence: TGTGCCAGCAGTTTCTCCCCCGATCAGGAGTACGAAATTCGGGAGCAGTACTTC. Protein product: CASSFSPDQEYEIREQYF. The V call is TRBV28, the J call TRBJ2-7, with D hard to call. V was clipped by 3 bases and J by 7 bases, with 28 bases between them. This CDR3 region has 18 residues. Germline lookup yields CDR1 MDHEN and CDR2 SYDVKM.

This clonotype has at least ten counts. The rearrangement links TRBV6-5 to TRBJ2-7; maybe TRBD1 (5 bases). V was clipped by 2 bases and J by 3 bases, with 11 bases between them. This CDR3 comprises 14 residues. Germline assignment: CDR1 MNHEY and CDR2 SVGAGI. CDR3 nucleotide sequence: TGTGCCAGCAGTTACGCCGGACAAAGCTACGAGCAGTACTTC. The encoded protein is CASSYAGQSYEQYF.

Regarding this clonotype: One end of the junction does not line up with germline, which may come from a read error. V gene TRBV27 combines with J gene TRBJ2-7; weak D call: TRBD2 (6 bases). This CDR3 contains 14 residues. In germline, CDR1 is MNHEY, CDR2 SMNVEV (reference sequence). For the CDR3, the DNA is TGTGCCAGCAGTTTAGCAGCGGGCAATTACGGGCAGTACTTC. This encodes CASSLAAGNYGQYF.

This clonotype was found a few times. The gene calls are TRBV6-2 or TRBV6-3 and TRBJ2-1, with unresolved D. The CDR3 totals 15 residues. Per the germline V gene, CDR1 is MNHEY and CDR2 is SVGEGT. The ends were cut back, 2 bases at V and 0 bases at J, with 8 bases in the middle. CDR3 nucleotide sequence: TGTGCCAGCAGTTACGTTTTTAGCTCCTACAATGAGCAGTTCTTC. It codes for CASSYVFSSYNEQFF.

This sequence joins TRBV29-1 and TRBJ2-1; D is perhaps TRBD2 (6 bases). Trimming took 6 bases from V and 8 from J, leaving 14 bases between them. Germline V CDR1 and CDR2: SQVTM, ANQGSEA. This CDR3 has 12 residues. In DNA form, the CDR3 reads TGCAGCGTCGAGTGGAGGGATGATGAGCAGTTCTTC. Residues: CSVEWRDDEQFF.

The chain employs TRBV11-2 and TRBJ1-2; D gene uncertain. This CDR3 comprises 15 residues. CDR1 is SGHAT and CDR2 is FQNNGV in the germline V gene. V lost 1 base, J lost 4 bases, and 13 bases lay in between. The CDR3 loop reads CASSLGEGSVYGYTF. CDR3 sequence (DNA): TGTGCCAGCAGCTTAGGGGAGGGCTCGGTCTATGGCTACACCTTC.

In this sample, this clonotype turned up a few times. CDR3 residues: CASRKTGSLADTQYF. The CDR3 DNA reads as TGTGCCAGCAGGAAAACGGGGAGTCTCGCAGATACGCAGTATTTT. The chain joins TRBV2 to TRBJ2-3, with D possibly TRBD2 on 5 matching bases. CDR3 size: 15 residues. Trimming removed 6 bases at V and 4 bases at J, with 17 bases between. Germline values: CDR1 SNHLY, CDR2 FYNNEI.

This clonotype was recorded at least ten times. The rearrangement uses TRBV20-1 and TRBJ1-1, with unresolved D. Germline V gives CDR1 DFQATT, CDR2 SNEGSKA (reference sequence). This CDR3 spans 14 amino acids. Trimming removed 6 bases at V and 0 bases at J, with 14 bases between. For the CDR3, the DNA is TGCAGTGCAGACACCAAGAAATTGAACACTGAAGCTTTCTTT. Translation: CSADTKKLNTEAFF.

This clonotype was counted many times. This chain uses TRBV7-9 with TRBJ1-2; D is ambiguous. Germline CDR1 reads SEHNR; CDR2 reads FQNEAQ (reference sequence). The CDR3 sequence is 14 residues long. Trimming removed 3 bases from V and 1 base from J, with 9 bases in between. The CDR3, as DNA: TGTGCCAGCAGCTTCTCCACCAATAACTATGGCTACACCTTC. This codes for CASSFSTNNYGYTF.

On this clonotype itself: Since a much larger clone is just one base distant, this may be a read error. J is TRBJ2-3 and V is TRBV12-3 or TRBV12-4; 9 bases match TRBD1. Losses at the gene ends were 11 bases for V and 3 bases for J; bases not matched to a gene: 9. The CDR3 is 14 residues long. The CDR3 bases are TGTGCCGTCGGGACAGGGAGGCTGACAGATACGCAGTATTTT. This translates into CAVGTGRLTDTQYF.